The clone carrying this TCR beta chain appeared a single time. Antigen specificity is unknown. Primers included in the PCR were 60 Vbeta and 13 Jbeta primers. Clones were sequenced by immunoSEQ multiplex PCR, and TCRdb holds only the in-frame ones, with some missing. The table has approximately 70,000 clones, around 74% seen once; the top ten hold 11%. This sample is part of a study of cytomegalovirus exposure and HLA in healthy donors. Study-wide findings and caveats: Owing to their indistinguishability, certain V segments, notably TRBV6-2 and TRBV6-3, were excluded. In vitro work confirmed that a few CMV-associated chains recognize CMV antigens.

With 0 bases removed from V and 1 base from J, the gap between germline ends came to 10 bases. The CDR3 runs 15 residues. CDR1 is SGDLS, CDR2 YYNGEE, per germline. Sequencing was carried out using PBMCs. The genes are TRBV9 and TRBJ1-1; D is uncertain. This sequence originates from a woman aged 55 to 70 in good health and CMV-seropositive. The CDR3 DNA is TGTGCCAGCAGCGTAGCTTTAGACAAGAACACTGAAGCTTTCTTT. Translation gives CASSVALDKNTEAFF.